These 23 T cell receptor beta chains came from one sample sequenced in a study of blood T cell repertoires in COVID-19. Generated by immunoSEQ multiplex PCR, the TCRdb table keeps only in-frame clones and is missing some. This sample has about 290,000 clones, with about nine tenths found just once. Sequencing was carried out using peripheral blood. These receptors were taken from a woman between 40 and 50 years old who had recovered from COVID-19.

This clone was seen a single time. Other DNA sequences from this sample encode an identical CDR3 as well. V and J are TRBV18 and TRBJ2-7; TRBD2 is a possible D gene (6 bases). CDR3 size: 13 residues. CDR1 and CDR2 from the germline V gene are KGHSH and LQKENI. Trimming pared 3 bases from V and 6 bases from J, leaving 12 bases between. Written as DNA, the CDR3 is TGTGCCAGCTCACCCGGGAGCTCTGGCGAGCAGTACTTC. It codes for CASSPGSSGEQYF.

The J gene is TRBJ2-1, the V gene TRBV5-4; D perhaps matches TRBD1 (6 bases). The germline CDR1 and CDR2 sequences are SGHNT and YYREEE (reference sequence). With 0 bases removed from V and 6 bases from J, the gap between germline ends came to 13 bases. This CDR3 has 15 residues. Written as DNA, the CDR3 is TGTGCCAGCAGCTTGGAATGGGACACGACCAATGAGCAGTTCTTC. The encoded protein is CASSLEWDTTNEQFF.

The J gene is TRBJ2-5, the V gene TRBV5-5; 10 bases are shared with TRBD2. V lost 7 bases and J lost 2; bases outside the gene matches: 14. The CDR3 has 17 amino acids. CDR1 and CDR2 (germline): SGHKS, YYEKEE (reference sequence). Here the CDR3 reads CASGVQPRTSGQETQYF. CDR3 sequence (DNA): TGTGCCAGCGGAGTACAACCAAGGACTAGCGGTCAAGAGACCCAGTACTTC.

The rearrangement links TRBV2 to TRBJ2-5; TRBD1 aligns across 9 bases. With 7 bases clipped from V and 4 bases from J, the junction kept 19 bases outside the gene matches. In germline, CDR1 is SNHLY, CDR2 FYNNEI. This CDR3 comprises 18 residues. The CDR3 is CASKGQGLAMGNPETQYF. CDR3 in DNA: TGTGCCAGCAAGGGACAGGGATTAGCGATGGGAAATCCAGAGACCCAGTACTTC.

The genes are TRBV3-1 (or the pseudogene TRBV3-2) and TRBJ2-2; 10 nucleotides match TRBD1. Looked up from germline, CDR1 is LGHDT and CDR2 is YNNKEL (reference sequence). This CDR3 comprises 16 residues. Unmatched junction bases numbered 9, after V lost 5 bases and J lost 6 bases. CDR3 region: CASSAPGTGVPGELFF. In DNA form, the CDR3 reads TGTGCCAGCAGCGCACCCGGGACAGGGGTCCCCGGGGAGCTGTTTTTT.

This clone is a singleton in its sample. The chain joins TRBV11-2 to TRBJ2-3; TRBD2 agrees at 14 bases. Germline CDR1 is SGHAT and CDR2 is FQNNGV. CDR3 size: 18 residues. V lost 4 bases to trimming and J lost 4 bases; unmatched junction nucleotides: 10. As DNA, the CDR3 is TGTGCCAGCAGCTCCGGGACTAGCGGGAGAAGTAGGGCAGATACGCAGTATTTT. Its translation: CASSSGTSGRSRADTQYF.

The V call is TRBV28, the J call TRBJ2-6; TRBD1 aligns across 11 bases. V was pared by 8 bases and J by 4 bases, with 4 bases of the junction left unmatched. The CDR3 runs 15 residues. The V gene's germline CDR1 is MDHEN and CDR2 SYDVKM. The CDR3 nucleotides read TGTGCCAGCGGACAGGGGGCGTCGGGGGCCAACGTCCTGACTTTC. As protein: CASGQGASGANVLTF.

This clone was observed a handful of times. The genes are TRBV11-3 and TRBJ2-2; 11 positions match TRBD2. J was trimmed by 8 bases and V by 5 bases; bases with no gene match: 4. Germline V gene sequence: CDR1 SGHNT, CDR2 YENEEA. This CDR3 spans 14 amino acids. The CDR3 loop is CASSTGLAGGELFF. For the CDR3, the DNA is TGTGCCAGCAGCACCGGACTAGCGGGTGGGGAGCTGTTTTTT.

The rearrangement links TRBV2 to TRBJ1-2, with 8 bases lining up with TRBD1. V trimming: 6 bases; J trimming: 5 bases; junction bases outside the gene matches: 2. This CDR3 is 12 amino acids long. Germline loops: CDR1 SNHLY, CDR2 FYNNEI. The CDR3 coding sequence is TGTGCCAGCAGCGACAGGGGTTATGGCTACACCTTC. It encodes CASSDRGYGYTF.

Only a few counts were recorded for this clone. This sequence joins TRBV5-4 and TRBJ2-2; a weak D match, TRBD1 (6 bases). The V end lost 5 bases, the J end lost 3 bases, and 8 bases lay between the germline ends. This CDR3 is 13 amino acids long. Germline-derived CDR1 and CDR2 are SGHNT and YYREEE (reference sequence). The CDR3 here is CASRRQDTGELFF. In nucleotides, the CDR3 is TGTGCCAGCAGACGACAGGACACCGGGGAGCTGTTTTTT.

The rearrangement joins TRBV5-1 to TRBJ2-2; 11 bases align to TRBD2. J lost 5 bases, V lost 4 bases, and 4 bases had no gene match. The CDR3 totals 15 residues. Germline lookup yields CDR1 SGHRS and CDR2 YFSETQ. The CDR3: CASSQTSGKTGELFF. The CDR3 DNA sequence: TGCGCCAGCAGCCAGACTAGCGGGAAAACCGGGGAGCTGTTTTTT.

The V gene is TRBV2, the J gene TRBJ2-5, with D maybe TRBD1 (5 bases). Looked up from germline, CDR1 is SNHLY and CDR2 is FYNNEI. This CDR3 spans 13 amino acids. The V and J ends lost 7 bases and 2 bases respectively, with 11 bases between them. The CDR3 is CASTRRQQETQYF. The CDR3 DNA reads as TGTGCCAGCACCCGTAGACAGCAAGAGACCCAGTACTTC.

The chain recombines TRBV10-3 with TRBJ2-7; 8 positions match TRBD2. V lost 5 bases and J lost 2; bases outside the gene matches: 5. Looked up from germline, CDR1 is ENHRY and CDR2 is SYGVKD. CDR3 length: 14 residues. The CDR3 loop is CAISSGSGAYEQYF. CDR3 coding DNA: TGTGCCATCAGTAGCGGTAGCGGGGCCTACGAGCAGTACTTC.

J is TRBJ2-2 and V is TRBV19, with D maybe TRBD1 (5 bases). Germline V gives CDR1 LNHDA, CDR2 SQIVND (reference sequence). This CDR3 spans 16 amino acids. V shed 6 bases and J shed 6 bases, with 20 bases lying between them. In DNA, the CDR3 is TGTGCCAGTAGCCCCAGGGCCACGATTTGGGCCGGGGAGCTGTTTTTT. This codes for CASSPRATIWAGELFF. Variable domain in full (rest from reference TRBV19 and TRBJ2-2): DGGITQSPKYLFRKEGQNVTLSCEQNLNHDAMYWYRQDPGQGLRLIYYSQIVNDFQKGDIAEGYSVSREKKESFPLTVTSAQKNPTAFYLCASSPRATIWAGELFFGEGSRLTVL.

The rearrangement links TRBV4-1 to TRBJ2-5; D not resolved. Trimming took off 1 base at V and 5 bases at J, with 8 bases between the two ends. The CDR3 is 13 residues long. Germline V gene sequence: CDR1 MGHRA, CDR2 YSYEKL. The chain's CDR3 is CASSQAPPETQYF. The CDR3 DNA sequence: TGCGCCAGCAGCCAAGCCCCTCCGGAGACCCAGTACTTC.

CDR3 sequence (DNA): TGCAGTGCTAGTCACAGCCTTAACTATGGCTACACCTTC. Its protein is CSASHSLNYGYTF. The V call is TRBV20-1, the J call TRBJ1-2; D not certain. This CDR3 comprises 13 residues. With 3 bases removed from V and 1 base from J, the gap between germline ends came to 9 bases. Germline CDR1 is DFQATT and CDR2 is SNEGSKA (reference sequence).

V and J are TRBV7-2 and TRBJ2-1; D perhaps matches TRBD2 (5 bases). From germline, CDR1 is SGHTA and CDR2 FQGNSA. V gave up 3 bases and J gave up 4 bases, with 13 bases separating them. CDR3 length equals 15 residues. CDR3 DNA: TGTGCCAGCAGCTTGCTAGCTAACTCTTACAATGAGCAGTTCTTC. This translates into CASSLLANSYNEQFF.

Written as DNA, the CDR3 is TGTGCCAGCAGGGACAGGAACTATGGCTACACCTTC. It yields the protein CASRDRNYGYTF. The chain joins TRBV6-5 to TRBJ1-2, with TRBD1 identical over 7 bases. The junction had 0 bases not matched to a gene; V was cut back by 6 bases and J by 2 bases. This CDR3 is 12 amino acids long. Germline CDR1 is MNHEY and CDR2 is SVGAGI.

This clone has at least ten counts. CDR3 residues: CASSPGAYSGNTIYF. The CDR3 coding sequence is TGTGCCAGCAGTCCAGGGGCCTACTCTGGAAACACCATATATTTT. V usage is TRBV27 and J usage is TRBJ1-3; D possibly corresponds to TRBD1 (6 bases). Germline lookup yields CDR1 MNHEY and CDR2 SMNVEV (reference sequence). V lost 5 bases and J 0 bases, leaving 11 bases between the germline ends. This CDR3 has 15 amino acids.

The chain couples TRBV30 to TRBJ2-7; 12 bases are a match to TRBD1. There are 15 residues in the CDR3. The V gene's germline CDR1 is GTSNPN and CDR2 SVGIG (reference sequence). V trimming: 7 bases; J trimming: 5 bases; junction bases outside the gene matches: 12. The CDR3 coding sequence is TGTGCCTCGACGAAGCCGGGACAGGGGGCCCACGAGCAGTACTTC. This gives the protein CASTKPGQGAHEQYF.

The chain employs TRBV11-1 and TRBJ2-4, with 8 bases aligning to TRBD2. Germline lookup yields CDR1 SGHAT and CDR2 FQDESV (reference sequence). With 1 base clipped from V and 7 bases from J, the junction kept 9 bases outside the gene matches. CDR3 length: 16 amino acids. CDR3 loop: CASSLGPPRGGNIQYF. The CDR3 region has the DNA TGTGCCAGCAGCTTAGGTCCGCCCCGGGGGGGCAACATTCAGTACTTC.

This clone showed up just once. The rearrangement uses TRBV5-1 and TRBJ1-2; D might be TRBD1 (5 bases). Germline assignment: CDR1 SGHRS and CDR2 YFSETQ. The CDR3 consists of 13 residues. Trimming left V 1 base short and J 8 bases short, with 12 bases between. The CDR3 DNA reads TGCGCCAGCAGCTTGACAGGTATGGGAGGCTACACCTTC. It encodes CASSLTGMGGYTF. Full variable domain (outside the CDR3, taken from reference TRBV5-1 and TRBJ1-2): KAGVTQTPRYLIKTRGQQVTLSCSPISGHRSVSWYQQTPGQGLQFLFEYFSETQRNKGNFPGRFSGRQFSNSRSEMNVSTLELGDSALYLCASSLTGMGGYTFGSGTRLTVV.

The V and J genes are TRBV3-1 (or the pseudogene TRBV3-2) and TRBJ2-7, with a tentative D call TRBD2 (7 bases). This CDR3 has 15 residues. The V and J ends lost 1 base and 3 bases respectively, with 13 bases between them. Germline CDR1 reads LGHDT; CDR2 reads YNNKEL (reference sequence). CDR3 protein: CASSQVSGGVYEQYF. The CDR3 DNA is TGTGCCAGCAGCCAAGTGTCGGGGGGCGTCTACGAGCAGTACTTC.